This TCR beta chain was documented in a study of post-analysis software for immune sequencing data (dated by TCRdb to the mid-2010s). Turning to the overall study: Disease courses on record covered relapsing-remitting, secondary progressive and progressive-relapsing multiple sclerosis, though some patients had no subtype annotation. Patient repertoires were compared against about twelve previously published healthy control repertoires from donors aged roughly 6 to 27 years. A subset of samples was prepared in parallel using single-end sample barcoding, then pooled and co-amplified after Illumina adapter ligation.

Reading from cysteine to phenylalanine, the CDR3 counts 15 amino acids. Just the 45-base CDR3 DNA is kept, in frame starting at base 1. CDR1 and CDR2 (MRHNA, SNTAGT) derive from the germline V gene. After removal of 4 bases from V and 2 bases from J, the junction retains 4 bases not matched to a gene. A note on this clonotype: No antigen is known for it. No base qualities exist here, and no much larger clone lies one base off it.

Libraries were constructed by PCR. Sequencer: Illumina HiSeq 2500. Unique molecular identifiers were incorporated into TCR beta cDNA libraries to reduce PCR and sequencing biases. Some 500,000 cDNA molecules were obtained for every 1 to 10 million input T cells, so each molecule roughly corresponded to one T cell. Patient libraries were prepared and sequenced with the same protocol used for the earlier healthy control dataset. Samples belonging to the same batch were prepared together, multiplexed and sequenced on a shared HiSeq lane. Per the original workflow: MIGEC was used to process the raw barcoded reads, and molecular identifier groups with only a single read were discarded before consensus assembly and CDR3 extraction. Clonotype tables were post-analysed with VDJtools, and diversity was normalized by down-sampling all datasets to the smallest sample size. To correct batch-related cross-sample contamination, repertoire overlap clustering matched CDR3 amino acid sequences but not nucleotide sequences. The public reads were run again by TCRdb, first through fastp at Q25 and then through MiXCR, and only productive beta chains were kept. Every entry covers one CDR3 protein and lists the most common genes and DNA from its rows. It is TCRdb's table, rather than the study itself, that gives the V and J calls and clone size. For this sample the table gives hundreds of thousands of distinct CDR3 sequences, of which 25% to 30% were detected only once. The ten largest clones represent 0.5% to 0.6% of the sample.

To demonstrate the VDJtools post-analysis software, the study profiled TCR beta repertoires from the peripheral blood of under 15 young patients with multiple sclerosis. The multiple sclerosis patients were children and adolescents between roughly 6 and 16 years of age. Results and caveats for the whole study, not just this receptor: Multiple sclerosis patients had significantly lower normalized Chao1 diversity than controls, a result that suggests substantial peripheral T-cell clonal expansion. The control group was slightly older than the multiple sclerosis patient group. Strong co-clustering of samples prepared in the same batch was shown by direct clustering with F measure, prompting a batch-effect correction. Roughly 5 TRBV segments, including TRBV5-6, TRBV5-1 and TRBV20-1, were significantly more frequent in patients than controls.

The specimen sequenced was blood. The clonotype originates from a girl between 5 and 17 years old with multiple sclerosis. The V and J genes are TRBV6-4 and TRBJ2-1; TRBD2 agrees with 8 junctional bases. The sequenced DNA is TGTGCCAGCAGTGGTCGGGGGGGAACCTACAATGAGCAGTTCTTC. This gives the protein CASSGRGGTYNEQFF.